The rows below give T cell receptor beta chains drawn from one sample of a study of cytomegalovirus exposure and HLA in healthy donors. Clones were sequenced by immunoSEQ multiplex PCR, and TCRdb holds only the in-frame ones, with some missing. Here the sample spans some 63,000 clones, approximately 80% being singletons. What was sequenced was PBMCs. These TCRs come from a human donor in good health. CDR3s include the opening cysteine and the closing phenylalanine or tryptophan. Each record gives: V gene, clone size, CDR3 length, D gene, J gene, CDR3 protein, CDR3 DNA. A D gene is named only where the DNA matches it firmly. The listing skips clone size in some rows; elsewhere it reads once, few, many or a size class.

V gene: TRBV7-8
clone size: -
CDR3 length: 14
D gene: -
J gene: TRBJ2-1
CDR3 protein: CASTQLEGYNEQFF
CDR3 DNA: TGTGCCAGCACCCAACTAGAGGGCTACAATGAGCAGTTCTTC

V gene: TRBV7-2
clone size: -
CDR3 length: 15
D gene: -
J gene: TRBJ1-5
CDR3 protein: CASSLSPDKTQPQHF
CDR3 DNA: TGTGCCAGCAGCTTATCCCCCGACAAGACTCAGCCCCAGCATTTT

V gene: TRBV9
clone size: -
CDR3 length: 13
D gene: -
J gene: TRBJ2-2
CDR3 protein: CASSPRGTGELFF
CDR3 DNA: TGTGCCAGCAGCCCTAGGGGGACCGGGGAGCTGTTTTTT

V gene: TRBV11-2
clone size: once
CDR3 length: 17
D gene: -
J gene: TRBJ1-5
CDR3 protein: CASSLRRGGTVNQPQHF
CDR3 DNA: TGTGCCAGCAGCTTACGCCGTGGGGGGACGGTCAATCAGCCCCAGCATTTT

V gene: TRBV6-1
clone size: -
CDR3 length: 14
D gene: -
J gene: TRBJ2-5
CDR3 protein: CASSLLRTWETQYF
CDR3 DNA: TGTGCCAGCAGCCTACTCCGTACGTGGGAGACCCAGTACTTC

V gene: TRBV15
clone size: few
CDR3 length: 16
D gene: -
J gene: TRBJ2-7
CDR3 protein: CATSRDRQEKSYEQYF
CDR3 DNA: TGTGCCACCAGCAGAGATCGGCAGGAAAAATCCTACGAGCAGTACTTC

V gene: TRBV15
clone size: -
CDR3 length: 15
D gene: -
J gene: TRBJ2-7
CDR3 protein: CATSRDQEGGYEQYF
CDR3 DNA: TGTGCCACCAGCAGAGATCAGGAAGGGGGTTACGAGCAGTACTTC

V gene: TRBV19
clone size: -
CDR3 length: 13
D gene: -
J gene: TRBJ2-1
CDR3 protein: CASAQTRYNEQFF
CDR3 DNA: TGTGCCAGTGCTCAAACTCGTTACAATGAGCAGTTCTTC

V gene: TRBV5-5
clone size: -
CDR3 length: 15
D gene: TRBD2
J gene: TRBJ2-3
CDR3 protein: CASSFDGRAWDTQYF
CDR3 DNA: TGTGCCAGCAGCTTTGACGGGAGGGCCTGGGATACGCAGTATTTT

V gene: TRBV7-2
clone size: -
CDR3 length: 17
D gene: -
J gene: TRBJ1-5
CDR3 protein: CASSLRGGAFSNQPQHF
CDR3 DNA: TGTGCCAGCAGCCTCCGGGGGGGAGCGTTTAGCAATCAGCCCCAGCATTTT

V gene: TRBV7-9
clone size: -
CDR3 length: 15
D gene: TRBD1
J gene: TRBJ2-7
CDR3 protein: CSSSARGTGFNEQYF
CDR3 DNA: TGTTCCAGCAGCGCGCGCGGGACAGGGTTTAACGAGCAGTACTTC

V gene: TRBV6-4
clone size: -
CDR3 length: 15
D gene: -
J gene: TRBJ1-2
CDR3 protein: CASSEELGDWYGYTF
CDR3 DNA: TGTGCCAGCAGTGAGGAACTCGGGGACTGGTATGGCTACACCTTC

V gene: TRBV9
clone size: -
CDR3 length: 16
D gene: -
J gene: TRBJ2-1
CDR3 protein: CASSVLVGGVYNEQFF
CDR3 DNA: TGTGCCAGCAGCGTATTGGTAGGGGGGGTTTACAATGAGCAGTTCTTC

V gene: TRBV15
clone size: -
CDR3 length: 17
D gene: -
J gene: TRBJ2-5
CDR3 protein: CATSRLEGVGDEETQYF
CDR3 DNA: TGTGCCACCAGCAGATTAGAGGGGGTAGGGGATGAGGAGACCCAGTACTTC

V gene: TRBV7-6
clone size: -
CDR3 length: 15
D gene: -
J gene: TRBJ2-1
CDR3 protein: CASSFQGGRVNEQFF
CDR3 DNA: TGTGCCAGCAGCTTTCAGGGGGGAAGGGTCAATGAGCAGTTCTTC

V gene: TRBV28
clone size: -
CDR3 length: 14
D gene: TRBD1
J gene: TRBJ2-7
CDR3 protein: CASSTRQGSYEQYF
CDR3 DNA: TGTGCCAGCAGTACCCGACAGGGTTCCTACGAGCAGTACTTC

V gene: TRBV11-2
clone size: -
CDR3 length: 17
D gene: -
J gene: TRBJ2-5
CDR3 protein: CASSLDREAVPRETQYF
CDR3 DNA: TGTGCCAGCAGCTTAGATCGAGAGGCGGTCCCACGAGAGACCCAGTACTTC

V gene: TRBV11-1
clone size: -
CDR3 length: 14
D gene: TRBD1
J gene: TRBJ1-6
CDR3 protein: CASSSGQGGSPLHF
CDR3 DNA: TGTGCCAGCAGCTCTGGACAGGGGGGCTCACCCCTCCACTTT

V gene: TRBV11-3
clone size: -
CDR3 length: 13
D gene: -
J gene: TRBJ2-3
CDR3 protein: CASSTNARDTQYF
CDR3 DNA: TGTGCCAGCAGCACTAATGCCCGGGATACGCAGTATTTT

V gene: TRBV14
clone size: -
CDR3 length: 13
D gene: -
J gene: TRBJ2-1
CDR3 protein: CASSQGLTREQFF
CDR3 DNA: TGTGCCAGCAGCCAAGGACTAACTCGGGAGCAGTTCTTC

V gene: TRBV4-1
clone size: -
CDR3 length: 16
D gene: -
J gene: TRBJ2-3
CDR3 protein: CASSQRTSLSTDTQYF
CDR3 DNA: TGCGCCAGCAGCCAAAGGACATCACTCAGCACAGATACGCAGTATTTT

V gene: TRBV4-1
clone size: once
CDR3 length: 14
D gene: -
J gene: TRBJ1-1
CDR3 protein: CASSHLTDFTEAFF
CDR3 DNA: TGCGCCAGCAGCCACCTGACAGATTTCACTGAAGCTTTCTTT

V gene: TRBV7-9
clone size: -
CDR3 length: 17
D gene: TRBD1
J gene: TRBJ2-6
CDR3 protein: CASTSGQLLSGANVLTF
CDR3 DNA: TGTGCCAGCACCTCGGGACAGCTCCTTTCTGGGGCCAACGTCCTGACTTTC

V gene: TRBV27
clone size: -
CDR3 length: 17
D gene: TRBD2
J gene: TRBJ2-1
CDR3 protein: CASSLISAGGPYNEQFF
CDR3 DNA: TGTGCCAGCAGTTTAATATCGGCGGGGGGCCCATACAATGAGCAGTTCTTC

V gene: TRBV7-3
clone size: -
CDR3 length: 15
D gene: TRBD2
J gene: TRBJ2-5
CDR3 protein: CASSLFGTNQETQYF
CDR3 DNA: TGTGCCAGCAGCCTTTTTGGGACTAACCAAGAGACCCAGTACTTC

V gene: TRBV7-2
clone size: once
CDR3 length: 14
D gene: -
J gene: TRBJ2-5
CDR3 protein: CASSIGTFQETQYF
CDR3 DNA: TGTGCCAGCAGCATTGGGACTTTTCAAGAGACCCAGTACTTC

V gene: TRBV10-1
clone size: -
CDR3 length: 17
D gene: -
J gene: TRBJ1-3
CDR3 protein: CASSGPGGWSSGNTIYF
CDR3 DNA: TGCGCCAGCAGTGGGCCCGGGGGTTGGAGCTCTGGAAACACCATATATTTT

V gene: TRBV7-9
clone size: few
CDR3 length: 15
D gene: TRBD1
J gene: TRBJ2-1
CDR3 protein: CSSSLGTARYNEQFF
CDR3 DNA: TGTTCCAGCAGCTTAGGGACAGCGAGATACAATGAGCAGTTCTTC

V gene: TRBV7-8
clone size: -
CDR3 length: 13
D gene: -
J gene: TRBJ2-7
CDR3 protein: CASSLASGAEQYF
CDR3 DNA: TGTGCCAGCAGCTTAGCTTCAGGGGCCGAGCAGTACTTC

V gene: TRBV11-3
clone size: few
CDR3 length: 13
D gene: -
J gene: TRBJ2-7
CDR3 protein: CASSFNPGGEQYF
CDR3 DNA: TGTGCCAGCAGCTTTAACCCGGGCGGGGAGCAGTACTTC